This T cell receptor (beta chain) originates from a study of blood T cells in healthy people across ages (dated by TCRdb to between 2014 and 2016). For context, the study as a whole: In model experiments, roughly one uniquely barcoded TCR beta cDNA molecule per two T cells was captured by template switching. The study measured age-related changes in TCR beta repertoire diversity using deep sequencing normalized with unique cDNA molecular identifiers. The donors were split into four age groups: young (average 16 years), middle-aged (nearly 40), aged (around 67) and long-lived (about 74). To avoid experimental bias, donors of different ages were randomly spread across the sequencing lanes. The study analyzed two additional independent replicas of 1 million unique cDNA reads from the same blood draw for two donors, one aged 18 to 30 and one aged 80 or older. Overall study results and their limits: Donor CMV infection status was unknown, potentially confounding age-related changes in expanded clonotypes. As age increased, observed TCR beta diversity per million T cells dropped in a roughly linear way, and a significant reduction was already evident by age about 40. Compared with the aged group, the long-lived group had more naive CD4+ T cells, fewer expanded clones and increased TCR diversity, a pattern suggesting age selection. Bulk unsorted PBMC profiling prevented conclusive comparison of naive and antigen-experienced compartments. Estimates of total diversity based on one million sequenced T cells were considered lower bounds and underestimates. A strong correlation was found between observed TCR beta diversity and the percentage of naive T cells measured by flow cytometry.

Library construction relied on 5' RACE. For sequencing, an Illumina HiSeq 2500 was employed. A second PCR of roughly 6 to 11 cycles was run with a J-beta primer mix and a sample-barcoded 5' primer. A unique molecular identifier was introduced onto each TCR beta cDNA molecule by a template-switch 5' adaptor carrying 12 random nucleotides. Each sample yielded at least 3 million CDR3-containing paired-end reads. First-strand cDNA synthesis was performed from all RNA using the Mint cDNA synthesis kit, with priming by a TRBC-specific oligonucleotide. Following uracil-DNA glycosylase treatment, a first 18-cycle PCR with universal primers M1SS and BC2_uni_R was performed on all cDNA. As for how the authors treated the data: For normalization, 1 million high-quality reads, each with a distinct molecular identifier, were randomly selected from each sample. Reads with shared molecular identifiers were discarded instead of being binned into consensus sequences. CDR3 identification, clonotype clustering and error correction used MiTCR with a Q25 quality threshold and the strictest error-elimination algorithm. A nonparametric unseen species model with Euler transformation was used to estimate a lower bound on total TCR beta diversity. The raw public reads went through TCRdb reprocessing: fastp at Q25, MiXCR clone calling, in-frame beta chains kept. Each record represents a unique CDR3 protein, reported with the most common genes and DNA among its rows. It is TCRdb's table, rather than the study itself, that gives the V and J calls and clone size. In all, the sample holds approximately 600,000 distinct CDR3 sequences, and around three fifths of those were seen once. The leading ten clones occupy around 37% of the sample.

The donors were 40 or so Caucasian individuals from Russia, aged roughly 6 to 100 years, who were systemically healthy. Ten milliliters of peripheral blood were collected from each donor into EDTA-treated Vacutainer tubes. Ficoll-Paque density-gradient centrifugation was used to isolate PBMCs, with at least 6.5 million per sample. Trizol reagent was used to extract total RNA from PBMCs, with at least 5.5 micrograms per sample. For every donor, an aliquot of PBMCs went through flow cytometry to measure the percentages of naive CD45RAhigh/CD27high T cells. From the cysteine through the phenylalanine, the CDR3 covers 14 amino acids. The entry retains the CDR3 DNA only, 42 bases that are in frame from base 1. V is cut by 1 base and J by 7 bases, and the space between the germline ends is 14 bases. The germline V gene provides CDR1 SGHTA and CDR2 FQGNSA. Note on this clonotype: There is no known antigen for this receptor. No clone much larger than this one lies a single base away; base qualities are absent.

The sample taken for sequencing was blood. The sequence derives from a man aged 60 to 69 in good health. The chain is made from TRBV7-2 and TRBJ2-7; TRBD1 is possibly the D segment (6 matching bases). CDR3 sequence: CASSLDQGQGEQYF. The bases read TGTGCCAGCAGCTTAGATCAGGGCCAGGGGGAGCAGTACTTC.